Following are 27 T cell receptor beta chains from one sample sequenced in a study of OX40 agonist ivuxolimab in advanced cancers. Clones were sequenced by immunoSEQ multiplex PCR, and TCRdb holds only the in-frame ones, with some missing. The sample consists of tens of thousands of clones, around 90% of them appearing once. The sample was CD4+ or CD8+ T cells sorted from blood, taken in a trial of the OX40 agonist ivuxolimab. The receptor source for this set is an adult with an advanced solid tumor such as melanoma, head and neck, liver or kidney cancer.

The CDR3 DNA sequence: TGTGCCAGTAGTGCCACTTGGACTTCTAGCGATGAGCAGTTCTTC. Protein: CASSATWTSSDEQFF. The chain employs TRBV19 and TRBJ2-1, with D perhaps matching TRBD2 (6 bases). Trimming stripped 5 bases from V and 8 bases from J, with 19 bases between. The CDR3 length is 15 residues. From germline, CDR1 is LNHDA and CDR2 SQIVND (reference sequence).

The chain uses TRBV7-3 and TRBJ1-1; D not resolved. V was trimmed by 2 bases and J by 0 bases, leaving 4 bases between them. This CDR3 comprises 13 residues. Looked up from germline, CDR1 is SGHTA and CDR2 is FQGTGA. CDR3 DNA sequence: TGTGCCAGCAGCTTACAGATGAACACTGAAGCTTTCTTT. This translates into CASSLQMNTEAFF.

The chain carries TRBV27 and TRBJ1-2; possibly TRBD1 for D (6 bases). Germline CDR1 is MNHEY and CDR2 is SMNVEV (reference sequence). V lost 5 bases and J 4 bases, leaving 23 bases between the germline ends. The CDR3 sequence is 17 residues long. CDR3 sequence (DNA): TGTGCCAGCAGTCCTGGGGGCGCTTCTCAAGATGTCTATGGCTACACCTTC. Translated: CASSPGGASQDVYGYTF.

This clone occurred once. The CDR3 loop reads CASSFSGRAGETQYF. In DNA, the CDR3 is TGCGCCAGCAGCTTCAGCGGGAGGGCCGGAGAGACCCAGTACTTC. The V call is TRBV5-1, the J call TRBJ2-5; TRBD2 matches at 10 bases. CDR1 is SGHRS, CDR2 YFSETQ, per germline. V lost 2 bases and J lost 4; bases outside the gene matches: 5. The CDR3 covers 15 residues.

The chain has TRBV5-4 and TRBJ2-1; D call uncertain. Germline V CDR1 and CDR2: SGHNT, YYREEE (reference sequence). The CDR3 has 14 amino acids. CDR3 nucleotide sequence: TGTGCAGTCCGGAACGGGTTCTCCTACAATGAGCAGTTCTTC. It translates to CAVRNGFSYNEQFF.

This clone showed up just a few times. V and J are TRBV18 and TRBJ1-5; no clear D gene. The germline V and J ends were trimmed by 5 bases and 1 base, with 6 bases remaining between them. Germline loops: CDR1 KGHSH, CDR2 LQKENI. The CDR3 consists of 13 residues. The chain's CDR3 is CASSGESNQPQHF. The CDR3 region has the DNA TGTGCCAGCTCAGGCGAAAGCAATCAGCCCCAGCATTTT.

The V gene is TRBV28, the J gene TRBJ1-1; 7 nucleotides align to TRBD1. The CDR3 is made up of 12 amino acids. V gave up 5 bases and J gave up 5 bases; unmatched junction bases: 2. Germline V gene sequence: CDR1 MDHEN, CDR2 SYDVKM. The CDR3 nucleotides are TGTGCCAGCAGTCTACAGGGGACTGAAGCTTTCTTT. It encodes CASSLQGTEAFF.

This chain joins TRBV7-3 and TRBJ2-3; either TRBD1 or TRBD2 may fit D (5 bases each). The V gene's germline CDR1 is SGHTA and CDR2 FQGTGA. The CDR3 has 13 residues. V shed 5 bases and J shed 6 bases, with 12 bases lying between them. This CDR3 reads CASSLPWGDTQYF. CDR3 bases: TGTGCCAGCAGCCTACCCTGGGGGGATACGCAGTATTTT.

The chain joins TRBV30 to TRBJ2-1; 7 bases fit TRBD2. This CDR3 is 13 amino acids long. Losses at the gene ends were 0 bases for V and 15 bases for J; bases not matched to a gene: 11. The V gene's germline CDR1 is GTSNPN and CDR2 SVGIG (reference sequence). The CDR3 is CAWSVFGRIDRFF. CDR3 in DNA: TGTGCCTGGAGTGTATTCGGGAGGATTGATCGGTTCTTC.

The rearrangement joins TRBV9 to TRBJ1-1; perhaps TRBD1 as D (5 bases). V was trimmed by 4 bases and J by 3 bases, leaving 13 bases between them. Germline V lookup: CDR1 SGDLS, CDR2 YYNGEE. The CDR3 has 14 amino acids. The CDR3 region is CASSFGADDTEAFF. The CDR3, as DNA: TGTGCCAGCAGCTTCGGGGCTGATGACACTGAAGCTTTCTTT. Full variable domain (rest looked up from reference TRBV9 and TRBJ1-1): DSGVTQTPKHLITATGQRVTLRCSPRSGDLSVYWYQQSLDQGLQFLIQYYNGEERAKGNILERFSAQQFPDLHSELNLSSLELGDSALYFCASSFGADDTEAFFGQGTRLTVV.

This sequence joins TRBV6-1 and TRBJ1-5; D not resolved. V was clipped by 3 bases and J by 3 bases, with 9 bases between them. Germline V CDR1 and CDR2: MNHNS, SASEGT. The CDR3 spans 14 residues. CDR3 bases: TGTGCCAGCAGTGACCTGGGTGCCAATCAGCCCCAGCATTTT. The encoded protein is CASSDLGANQPQHF.

As for this clone: Other nucleotide sequences from this sample produce the same CDR3. J is TRBJ2-1 and V is TRBV6-5; possibly TRBD2 for D (6 bases). This CDR3 is 15 amino acids long. V was trimmed by 0 bases and J by 0 bases, leaving 6 bases between them. Germline CDR1 is MNHEY and CDR2 is SVGAGI. In DNA form, the CDR3 reads TGTGCCAGCAGTTACTCCGGGAGCTCCTACAATGAGCAGTTCTTC. Its protein product is CASSYSGSSYNEQFF.

V gene TRBV28 combines with J gene TRBJ1-1; D remains unclear. This CDR3 region has 15 residues. V was shortened by 6 bases and J by 0 bases, with 14 bases between the two germline ends. Looked up from germline, CDR1 is MDHEN and CDR2 is SYDVKM. The CDR3 is CASRPPGVVNTEAFF. The CDR3 DNA is TGTGCCAGCAGGCCACCTGGTGTGGTGAACACTGAAGCTTTCTTT.

Concerning this clone itself: Mismatch with germline at one junction end may stem from a read error. The chain recombines TRBV7-3 with TRBJ1-2; 7 positions agree with TRBD1. Germline CDR1 and CDR2: SGHTA and FQGTGA. The CDR3 extends over 13 amino acids. The chain's CDR3 is CASNLGQGEGYTF. The CDR3, as DNA: TGTGCCAGCAACTTAGGTCAGGGGGAAGGCTACACCTTC. The variable domain in full, completed from reference TRBV7-3 and TRBJ1-2, reads GAGVSQTPSNKVTEKGKYVELRCDPISGHTALYWYRQSLGQGPEFLIYFQGTGAADDSGLPNDRFFAVRPEGSVSTLKIQRTERGDSAVYLCASNLGQGEGYTFGSGTRLTVV.

The CDR3 region is CASSFQGVNEQFF. CDR3 DNA sequence: TGCGCCAGCAGTTTCCAGGGGGTCAATGAGCAGTTCTTC. The chain has TRBV10-1 and TRBJ2-1; 7 bases match TRBD1. The CDR3 covers 13 residues. CDR1 is WNHNN, CDR2 SYGVQD, per germline (reference sequence). The V gene end was trimmed by 5 bases and the J gene end by 6 bases; junction bases not matched to a gene: 4.

The chain uses TRBV2 and TRBJ2-1, with no clear D. The ends were cut back, 6 bases at V and 4 bases at J, with 10 bases in the middle. Germline assignment: CDR1 SNHLY and CDR2 FYNNEI. The CDR3 is made up of 13 amino acids. The CDR3 coding sequence is TGTGCCAGCAGGATAGGACCGTACAATGAGCAGTTCTTC. This encodes CASRIGPYNEQFF. Based on the CDR3 plus reference TRBV2 and TRBJ2-1, the full variable domain is EPEVTQTPSHQVTQMGQEVILRCVPISNHLYFYWYRQILGQKVEFLVSFYNNEISEKSEIFDDQFSVERPDGSNFTLKIRSTKLEDSAMYFCASRIGPYNEQFFGPGTRLTVL.

This sequence joins TRBV6-5 and TRBJ2-2, with D possibly matching TRBD2 (5 bases). Germline V gene lookup returns CDR1 MNHEY and CDR2 SVGAGI. The length of the CDR3 is 15 residues. V lost 0 bases to trimming and J lost 9 bases, with 14 bases between them. CDR3 loop: CASSYSGRLGRELFF. Written as DNA, the CDR3 is TGTGCCAGCAGTTACTCAGGGAGACTTGGGCGGGAGCTGTTTTTT.

The chain links TRBV28 to TRBJ1-1; D is ambiguous. V was shortened by 7 bases and J by 4 bases, with 7 bases between the two germline ends. The CDR3 is 11 amino acids. Germline V gives CDR1 MDHEN, CDR2 SYDVKM. CDR3 sequence: CASKTGTEAFF. CDR3 DNA: TGTGCCAGCAAAACCGGCACTGAAGCTTTCTTT.

This chain links TRBV2 with TRBJ1-2; 10 nucleotides match TRBD1. The CDR3 is made up of 14 amino acids. Trimming at V came to 5 bases and at J to 8 bases, leaving 8 bases not matched to a gene. Germline-derived CDR1 and CDR2 are SNHLY and FYNNEI. This CDR3 reads CASSPGQGMKGYTF. The CDR3 DNA reads TGTGCCAGCAGTCCGGGACAGGGGATGAAGGGCTACACCTTC.

V is TRBV30 and J is TRBJ1-5, with D unclear. Germline loops: CDR1 GTSNPN, CDR2 SVGIG (reference sequence). The ends were cut back, 3 bases at V and 7 bases at J, with 13 bases in the middle. The CDR3 covers 13 residues. This CDR3 is CAWSLVGNQPQHF. For the CDR3, the DNA is TGTGCCTGGAGCCTTGTAGGGAACCAGCCCCAGCATTTT.

This rearrangement joins TRBV7-2 to TRBJ1-5, with a possible D match to TRBD1 (6 bases). Germline CDR1 and CDR2: SGHTA and FQGNSA. The CDR3 totals 17 residues. V dropped 5 bases and J dropped 2 bases, with 19 bases sitting between them. CDR3 residues: CASSRAGVLGGNQPQHF. In DNA form, the CDR3 reads TGTGCCAGCAGCCGGGCAGGGGTGCTGGGAGGCAATCAGCCCCAGCATTTT.

This clone was found once. This sequence joins TRBV5-8 and TRBJ2-5; tentative D call: TRBD1 (6 bases). V lost 2 bases to trimming and J lost 6 bases, with 17 bases between them. Germline values: CDR1 SGHTS, CDR2 YDEGEE. This CDR3 is 15 amino acids long. The CDR3 DNA sequence: TGTGCCAGCAGCTTAATGGTGGGGGCTATAAAGACCCAGTACTTC. It encodes CASSLMVGAIKTQYF.

This sequence joins TRBV9 and TRBJ2-6; 7 positions match TRBD2. The CDR3 spans 17 residues. CDR1 is SGDLS, CDR2 YYNGEE, per germline. V lost 0 bases, J lost 0 bases, and 3 bases stayed unmatched. The CDR3 sequence: CASSVGGGSSGANVLTF. The CDR3 DNA reads as TGTGCCAGCAGCGTAGGTGGCGGGAGCTCTGGGGCCAACGTCCTGACTTTC.

This clone was counted between two and nine times. This chain uses TRBV11-1 with TRBJ2-2; D might be TRBD1 (6 bases). The CDR3 extends over 15 amino acids. The V and J ends lost 5 bases and 3 bases respectively, with 13 bases between them. Germline assignment: CDR1 SGHAT and CDR2 FQDESV (reference sequence). CDR3 amino acids: CASSRTTGYTGELFF. CDR3 nucleotide sequence: TGTGCCAGCAGCCGTACGACAGGATACACCGGGGAGCTGTTTTTT.

This rearrangement joins TRBV2 to TRBJ2-1, with D maybe TRBD1 (5 bases). V lost 8 bases and J lost 0, with 11 bases in between. This CDR3 has 14 residues. Germline CDR1 and CDR2: SNHLY and FYNNEI. CDR3 sequence: CASGAASSYNEQFF. In DNA, the CDR3 is TGTGCCAGCGGGGCGGCGAGCTCCTACAATGAGCAGTTCTTC.

V usage is TRBV2 and J usage is TRBJ2-7; 14 bases match TRBD2. The CDR3 runs 16 residues. CDR1 SNHLY and CDR2 FYNNEI come from the germline V gene. The V and J ends lost 5 bases and 4 bases, in that order; junction bases with no gene match: 7. Here the CDR3 DNA reads TGTGCCAGCAGTACCGGGACTAGCGGGAGTAAGTACGAGCAGTACTTC. Translating gives CASSTGTSGSKYEQYF. Full variable domain (outside the CDR3, taken from reference TRBV2 and TRBJ2-7): EPEVTQTPSHQVTQMGQEVILRCVPISNHLYFYWYRQILGQKVEFLVSFYNNEISEKSEIFDDQFSVERPDGSNFTLKIRSTKLEDSAMYFCASSTGTSGSKYEQYFGPGTRLTVT.

This chain links TRBV6-1 with TRBJ1-3; no definite D call. The CDR3 is made up of 14 amino acids. Germline CDR1 is MNHNS and CDR2 is SASEGT. V lost 7 bases and J 0 bases, leaving 10 bases between the germline ends. In nucleotides, the CDR3 is TGTGCCAGCAAAAGAATGGACTCTGGAAACACCATATATTTT. Translated, it gives CASKRMDSGNTIYF.